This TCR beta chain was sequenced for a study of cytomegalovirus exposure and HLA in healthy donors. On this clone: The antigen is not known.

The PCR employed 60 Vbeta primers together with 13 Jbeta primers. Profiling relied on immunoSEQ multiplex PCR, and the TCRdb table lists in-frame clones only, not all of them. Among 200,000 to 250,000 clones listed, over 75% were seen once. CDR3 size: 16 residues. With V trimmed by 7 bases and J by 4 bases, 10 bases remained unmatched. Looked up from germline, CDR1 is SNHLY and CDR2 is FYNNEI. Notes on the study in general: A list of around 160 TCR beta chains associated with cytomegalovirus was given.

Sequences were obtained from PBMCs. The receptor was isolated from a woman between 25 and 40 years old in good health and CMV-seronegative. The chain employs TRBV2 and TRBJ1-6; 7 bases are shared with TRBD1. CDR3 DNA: TGTGCCAGCAAAACAGGACGGACAGGTTATAATTCACCCCTCCACTTT. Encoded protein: CASKTGRTGYNSPLHF.